Each of the 28 T cell receptor beta chains below was sequenced from the same sample in a study of sequential checkpoint blockade in melanoma. Clones were read by immunoSEQ multiplex PCR, and TCRdb kept only the in-frame ones, dropping some. The sample has around 15,000 clones, under 65% seen once. Regarding treatment: randomized to nivolumab then ipilimumab (arm A) or the reverse (arm B). Here the sequenced sample was CD8+ T cells sorted from blood (inferred from file names), taken from a patient given nivolumab and ipilimumab in sequence. The receptors shown here come from a human donor with melanoma.

The chain recombines TRBV4-1 with TRBJ1-1; D perhaps matches TRBD1 (5 bases). This CDR3 has 16 amino acids. Germline CDR1 and CDR2: MGHRA and YSYEKL. V shed 1 base and J shed 1 base, with 13 bases lying between them. CDR3 region: CASSQAAGWANTEAFF. DNA of the CDR3: TGCGCCAGCAGCCAAGCGGCAGGGTGGGCGAACACTGAAGCTTTCTTT.

V and J are TRBV7-3 and TRBJ1-1; D is unresolved. The CDR3 has 17 amino acids. The V gene's germline CDR1 is SGHTA and CDR2 FQGTGA. Trimming removed 2 bases from V and 3 bases from J, with 19 bases in between. The CDR3 loop is CASSLEATRIGYTEAFF. The CDR3 bases are TGTGCCAGCAGCTTAGAGGCTACTAGGATAGGGTACACTGAAGCTTTCTTT.

This clone was detected only a few times. The chain couples TRBV19 to TRBJ1-1; 7 bases align to TRBD1. Germline V CDR1 and CDR2: LNHDA, SQIVND (reference sequence). The length of the CDR3 is 19 residues. Trimming removed 6 bases from V and 3 bases from J; junction bases left unmatched: 22. CDR3 DNA: TGTGCCAGTAGCACCCTAAAGCTTCGACAGGGCGATTCGGACACTGAAGCTTTCTTT. This encodes CASSTLKLRQGDSDTEAFF.

By its share, this clone is medium-sized (0.01 to 0.1%). J is TRBJ1-5 and V is TRBV4-1; possibly TRBD1 for D (5 bases). The CDR3 spans 15 residues. Germline V gene lookup returns CDR1 MGHRA and CDR2 YSYEKL. The V end lost 3 bases, the J end lost 9 bases, and 18 bases lay between the germline ends. The CDR3: CASSHEPGPTRPQHF. CDR3 nucleotides: TGCGCCAGCAGCCATGAGCCGGGACCGACTAGGCCCCAGCATTTT.

The V and J genes are TRBV2 and TRBJ2-2; 8 nucleotides match TRBD1. The CDR3 has 14 residues. Germline CDR1 reads SNHLY; CDR2 reads FYNNEI. The V and J ends lost 10 bases and 5 bases, in that order; junction bases with no gene match: 9. The CDR3 bases are TGTGCCACGTGGACAGGGAGATCGACCGGGGAGCTGTTTTTT. Translating it yields CATWTGRSTGELFF.

This chain links TRBV14 with TRBJ2-7; D might be TRBD1 (5 bases). The germline V and J ends were trimmed by 3 bases and 4 bases, with 10 bases remaining between them. The CDR3 is 13 amino acids. Germline-derived CDR1 and CDR2 are SGHDN and FVKESK. Here the CDR3 DNA reads TGTGCCAGCAGCCATGGTCAGGGATACGAGCAGTACTTC. Amino acid sequence: CASSHGQGYEQYF.

In this sample, this clone turned up a few times. The gene calls are TRBV27 and TRBJ2-7; 9 bases map to TRBD2. The germline CDR1 and CDR2 sequences are MNHEY and SMNVEV (reference sequence). The CDR3 has 14 residues. The junction had 2 bases not matched to a gene; V was cut back by 3 bases and J by 2 bases. CDR3 bases: TGTGCCAGCAGTTTTGGCGGGGGGGCCTACGAGCAGTACTTC. Its protein is CASSFGGGAYEQYF.

This chain links TRBV11-2 with TRBJ2-5; the match to TRBD2 covers 7 bases. Gene TRBJ2-7 matches the end of the DNA better, so the J call may be wrong. This CDR3 spans 15 amino acids. Germline assignment: CDR1 SGHAT and CDR2 FQNNGV. The CDR3 region is CASSLEPSGNYEQYF. As DNA, the CDR3 is TGTGCCAGCAGCTTAGAACCTAGCGGAAACTACGAGCAGTACTTC.

The chain links TRBV13 to TRBJ2-2, with D possibly being TRBD2 (6 bases). There are 16 residues in the CDR3. V lost 5 bases and J lost 2, with 15 bases in between. Per germline, CDR1 PRHDT and CDR2 FYEKMQ (reference sequence). The CDR3 nucleotides are TGTGCCAGCAGCCCATCGGAGGGGCCAAACACCGGGGAGCTGTTTTTT. This sequence encodes CASSPSEGPNTGELFF.

In its sample, this clone was seen a few times. This rearrangement joins TRBV7-9 to TRBJ1-2, with 7 bases identical to TRBD1. The CDR3 is made up of 16 amino acids. V shed 2 bases and J 5 bases; nucleotides not matched to a gene: 11. CDR1 and CDR2 (germline): SEHNR, FQNEAQ (reference sequence). CDR3 sequence (DNA): TGTGCCAGCAGCTTACCTCCGGGACAGCTAGAATATGGCTACACCTTC. Translated: CASSLPPGQLEYGYTF.

The chain is built from TRBV7-3 and TRBJ2-3, with 12 bases matching TRBD1. V dropped 5 bases and J dropped 5; count of bases not matched to a gene: 5. The germline CDR1 and CDR2 sequences are SGHTA and FQGTGA. The CDR3 sequence is 15 residues long. The CDR3 DNA reads as TGTGCCAGCAGCCGGGGACAGGGGGCATTAGATACGCAGTATTTT. Translation gives CASSRGQGALDTQYF. The complete variable domain, with remaining parts taken from reference TRBV7-3 and TRBJ2-3, reads GAGVSQTPSNKVTEKGKYVELRCDPISGHTALYWYRQSLGQGPEFLIYFQGTGAADDSGLPNDRFFAVRPEGSVSTLKIQRTERGDSAVYLCASSRGQGALDTQYFGPGTRLTVL.

This chain uses TRBV2 with TRBJ2-7; the D is unclear. CDR1 SNHLY and CDR2 FYNNEI come from the germline V gene. This CDR3 region has 11 residues. V lost 3 bases and J lost 12, with 12 bases in between. The CDR3 coding sequence is TGTGCCAGCAGTGATAGTTTACGATGGTACTTC. Encoded protein: CASSDSLRWYF.

This chain connects TRBV5-6 to TRBJ2-2; D ambiguous. The V gene lost 2 bases and the J gene lost 1 base, with 3 bases spanning the gap. CDR3 length: 13 residues. Germline loops: CDR1 SGHDT, CDR2 YYEEEE. The CDR3 spells CASSLQNTGELFF. In DNA form, the CDR3 reads TGTGCCAGCAGCTTACAGAACACCGGGGAGCTGTTTTTT.

V usage is TRBV4-3 and J usage is TRBJ1-5; D call uncertain. Deletions cut 0 bases from V and 9 bases from J, with 6 bases between. The CDR3 is 12 amino acids. Germline V gives CDR1 LGHNA, CDR2 YSLEER. The CDR3 coding sequence is TGCGCCAGCAGCCAAGAGGCGGGGCCCCAGCATTTT. Translated, it gives CASSQEAGPQHF.

The chain joins TRBV5-4 to TRBJ1-5; 8 nucleotides align to TRBD1. V lost 2 bases to trimming and J lost 1 base; unmatched junction nucleotides: 11. CDR3 size: 18 residues. Germline CDR1 SGHNT, CDR2 YYREEE (reference sequence). CDR3 sequence (DNA): TGTGCCAGCAGCTTCAGGGGGCTATCGACCCCCAGCAATCAGCCCCAGCATTTT. This codes for CASSFRGLSTPSNQPQHF.

Judged by abundance, this clone is medium-sized. The J gene is TRBJ1-1, the V gene TRBV2; 9 bases align to TRBD1. J was trimmed by 12 bases and V by 5 bases; bases with no gene match: 4. Germline V gene sequence: CDR1 SNHLY, CDR2 FYNNEI. The CDR3 has 11 amino acids. This chain's CDR3 is CASSRDRAPFF. CDR3 sequence (DNA): TGTGCCAGCAGTCGGGACAGGGCACCTTTCTTT.

The rearrangement links TRBV28 to TRBJ2-3, with 14 positions matching TRBD2. Germline CDR1 is MDHEN and CDR2 is SYDVKM. The junction had 7 bases not matched to a gene; V was cut back by 5 bases and J by 3 bases. The CDR3 covers 17 residues. The CDR3 DNA follows: TGTGCCAGCAGTCTGGGACTAGCGGGGGCAGATACAGATACGCAGTATTTT. Amino acids: CASSLGLAGADTDTQYF.

This sequence joins TRBV7-9 and TRBJ2-7; TRBD1 matches at 8 bases. Trimming cost V 5 bases and J 0 bases; bases outside gene matches: 6. CDR1 is SEHNR, CDR2 FQNEAQ, per germline (reference sequence). The CDR3 is 15 amino acids. CDR3 residues: CASSQGAGYSYEQYF. Here the CDR3 DNA reads TGTGCCAGCAGCCAGGGGGCAGGTTACTCCTACGAGCAGTACTTC.

Concerning this clone itself: An end of the junction does not agree with germline; a read error may underlie this. The gene calls are TRBV29-1 and TRBJ2-7; unclear D gene. The V gene's germline CDR1 is SQVTM and CDR2 ANQGSEA. The CDR3 extends over 12 amino acids. The chain's CDR3 is CSVVLVSNEQYF. In nucleotides, the CDR3 is TGCAGCGTTGTACTGGTCTCCAACGAGCAGTACTTC.

This clone has a handful of counts. The chain combines TRBV7-6 with TRBJ2-2, with D possibly TRBD1 on 6 matching bases. Trimming left V 4 bases short and J 7 bases short, with 16 bases between. Germline V CDR1 and CDR2: SGHVS, FNYEAQ. The CDR3 loop spans 15 amino acids. The CDR3 protein is CASSSSVLRGGELFF. The DNA of the CDR3 is TGTGCCAGCAGCTCATCCGTCCTCAGGGGCGGGGAGCTGTTTTTT.

This clone occurred a few times. The V gene is TRBV6-5, the J gene TRBJ1-2; D not resolved. V was shortened by 6 bases and J by 4 bases, with 12 bases between the two germline ends. Looked up from germline, CDR1 is MNHEY and CDR2 is SVGAGI. The CDR3 is 13 amino acids. CDR3 sequence reads: CASSPGLLYGYTF. The DNA for the CDR3 is TGTGCCAGCAGCCCCGGACTACTCTATGGCTACACCTTC.

The chain has TRBV2 and TRBJ2-7, with 7 bases that match TRBD1. Losses at the gene ends were 8 bases for V and 3 bases for J; bases not matched to a gene: 19. CDR1 and CDR2 from the germline V gene are SNHLY and FYNNEI. The CDR3 covers 17 residues. For the CDR3, the DNA is TGTGCCAGCTATAAGGGACAGTCGACGTTTCAGGGCTACGAGCAGTACTTC. Translation gives CASYKGQSTFQGYEQYF.

The rearrangement joins TRBV10-3 to TRBJ2-1; unclear D gene. Germline CDR1 and CDR2: ENHRY and SYGVKD. There are 13 residues in the CDR3. Between the trimmed V and J ends, which lost 6 bases and 3 bases, there was a span of 9 bases. The CDR3: CAISPGFYNEQFF. The CDR3 DNA reads TGTGCCATCAGCCCCGGGTTCTACAATGAGCAGTTCTTC.

This chain joins TRBV5-1 and TRBJ1-2; 8 positions agree with TRBD1. The CDR3 runs 14 residues. Germline V gene sequence: CDR1 SGHRS, CDR2 YFSETQ. The V and J ends lost 2 bases and 8 bases, in that order; junction bases with no gene match: 8. CDR3 amino acids: CASSFWTGSGGYTF. In nucleotides, the CDR3 is TGCGCCAGCAGCTTCTGGACAGGGTCGGGAGGCTACACCTTC.

The chain couples TRBV27 to TRBJ1-6; D gene ambiguous. Trimming pared 2 bases from V and 7 bases from J, leaving 6 bases between. Germline V CDR1 and CDR2: MNHEY, SMNVEV (reference sequence). The CDR3 contains 13 residues. CDR3 in amino acids: CASSLTWNSPLHF. For the CDR3, the DNA is TGTGCCAGCAGTTTAACTTGGAATTCACCCCTCCACTTT.

The CDR3 DNA is TGTGCCAGCAGTCCTTCCGGGACAACCGATGAAAAACTGTTTTTT. It translates to CASSPSGTTDEKLFF. The chain links TRBV28 to TRBJ1-4; a weak D match, TRBD1 (6 bases). Trimming took off 5 bases at V and 6 bases at J, with 16 bases between the two ends. The germline gives CDR1 MDHEN, CDR2 SYDVKM. The CDR3 sequence is 15 residues long.

The chain joins TRBV6-6 to TRBJ1-5; 10 positions match TRBD1. The germline V gene encodes CDR1 MNHNY and CDR2 SVGAGI (reference sequence). CDR3 length equals 15 residues. V trimming: 2 bases; J trimming: 5 bases; junction bases outside the gene matches: 3. The CDR3 loop is CASSYGGTGDQPQHF. The CDR3 DNA reads as TGTGCCAGCAGTTACGGTGGGACAGGGGATCAGCCCCAGCATTTT.

As to this clone: At one end the junction does not follow the germline gene, possibly because of a read error. This sequence joins TRBV5-3 and TRBJ1-1; no reliable D call. TRBV5-3 is given ORF status, its function remaining uncertain. The CDR3 runs 13 residues. CDR3 in amino acids: CASSLATRGEAFF. The CDR3 bases are TGTGCCAGCAGCTTGGCCACGCGCGGTGAAGCTTTCTTT.